The TCR beta chain under discussion was sequenced for a study of molecular identifiers for immune sequencing clone quantification. Whole-study results and caveats: Over 99% of effector molecules, yet under 1% of naive-cell molecules, were held by clones above 20 RNA copies.

Only a few counts were recorded for this clonotype. What it binds is unknown. TCRdb called the PCR reads again in MiXCR, with one record for every CDR3 protein. The sample carries about 330,000 distinct CDR3 sequences, roughly 23% recorded once. With V trimmed by 8 bases and J by 4 bases, 7 bases remained unmatched. This CDR3 region has 14 residues. Germline V gene data show CDR1 as MNHEY and CDR2 as SVGEGT. Libraries from naive CD8 cells were generated from about 20,000 to 1,000,000 sorted cells (with 10%, 30% or 50% RNA). The sample taken for sequencing was naive CD8+ T cells from blood, with Jurkat cell RNA spiked in. The sample's subset: FACS-sorted CD8+CD4-CCR7+CD45RA+ naive T cells. This chain connects TRBV6-2 or TRBV6-3 to TRBJ2-1, with TRBD1 matching 8 bases. This TCR was recovered from a human donor in good health. Some libraries in this study had Jurkat cell RNA spiked in. The CDR3 here is CASLDRGLYNEQFF. CDR3 nucleotides: TGTGCCAGCTTAGACAGGGGCCTTTACAATGAGCAGTTCTTC.